The next 17 T cell receptor beta chains were all read from a single sample in a study of T cells in Graves' hyperthyroidism and ophthalmopathy. There were TCR beta CDR3 regions amplified from RNA transcripts. HTBI primers were the set used in a first-round RT-PCR of the TCR CDR3. TCRdb itself ran the multiplex PCR reads through MiXCR, one entry per CDR3 protein. This sample has about 640,000 distinct CDR3 sequences, with just under 45% found just once. Specimen: peripheral blood or thyroid tissue (not recorded which). The source of these receptors is an adult man with Graves' disease, either hyperthyroidism or ophthalmopathy (not recorded which).

In nucleotides, the CDR3 is TGCAGTGCTAGAGATTCCCGGGCCGGGACAGGGAGTGAAAAACTGTTTTTT. It codes for CSARDSRAGTGSEKLFF. The chain carries TRBV20-1 and TRBJ1-4; TRBD1 matches 9 bases. The germline V gene encodes CDR1 DFQATT and CDR2 SNEGSKA (reference sequence). J lost 7 bases, V lost 0 bases, and 12 bases had no gene match. CDR3 length: 17 amino acids.

The chain employs TRBV2 and TRBJ2-7; D not resolved. Trimming pared 5 bases from V and 0 bases from J, leaving 11 bases between. The CDR3 has 14 residues. Germline V gene lookup returns CDR1 SNHLY and CDR2 FYNNEI. The DNA for the CDR3 is TGTGCCAGCAGTTACTCAGCACACTCCTACGAGCAGTACTTC. Translation gives CASSYSAHSYEQYF. The full variable domain, completed using reference TRBV2 and TRBJ2-7, is EPEVTQTPSHQVTQMGQEVILRCVPISNHLYFYWYRQILGQKVEFLVSFYNNEISEKSEIFDDQFSVERPDGSNFTLKIRSTKLEDSAMYFCASSYSAHSYEQYFGPGTRLTVT.

The table lists this clonotype with many counts. The rearrangement uses TRBV7-8 and TRBJ1-1; tentatively, D is TRBD1 (5 bases). V lost 6 bases and J lost 3, with 17 bases in between. There are 15 residues in the CDR3. Germline CDR1 SGHVS, CDR2 FQNEAQ. Here the CDR3 DNA reads TGTGCCAGCAGTGTAGTCTGGGACGATGACACTGAAGCTTTCTTT. Residues: CASSVVWDDDTEAFF.

The V call is TRBV20-1, the J call TRBJ1-2; tentatively, D is TRBD1 (5 bases). Germline CDR1 reads DFQATT; CDR2 reads SNEGSKA (reference sequence). The CDR3 contains 15 residues. Between the trimmed V and J ends, which lost 3 bases and 8 bases, there was a span of 22 bases. CDR3 bases: TGCAGTGCTAGGGATCGGACACAACGCTTTAGGGGCTACACCTTC. As protein: CSARDRTQRFRGYTF.

This clonotype came up a few times. The CDR3 sequence: CATSRVGGRAGGTSGNTIYF. CDR3 in DNA: TGTGCCACCAGCAGAGTAGGCGGCAGGGCCGGAGGGACCTCTGGAAACACCATATATTTT. The V and J genes are TRBV15 and TRBJ1-3; tentatively, D is TRBD1 (5 bases). Deletions cut 1 base from V and 0 bases from J, with 22 bases between. CDR1 and CDR2 (germline): LNHNV, YYDKDF (reference sequence). The CDR3 runs to 20 residues.

The CDR3 DNA reads TGTGCCACCAGCCCCGACAGGGAGGTCTATGGCTTCTCCTACGAGCAGTACTTC. Translated: CATSPDREVYGFSYEQYF. The chain carries TRBV15 and TRBJ2-7; D is perhaps TRBD1 (7 bases). Looked up from germline, CDR1 is LNHNV and CDR2 is YYDKDF (reference sequence). There are 18 residues in the CDR3. V lost 5 bases and J 0 bases, leaving 23 bases between the germline ends. The entire variable domain, with the rest obtained from reference TRBV15 and TRBJ2-7, is as follows: DAMVIQNPRYQVTQFGKPVTLSCSQTLNHNVMYWYQQKSSQAPKLLFHYYDKDFNNEADTPDNFQSRRPNTSFCFLDIRSPGLGDTAMYLCATSPDREVYGFSYEQYFGPGTRLTVT.

The chain combines TRBV19 with TRBJ1-4; D not resolved. Germline V gene lookup returns CDR1 LNHDA and CDR2 SQIVND (reference sequence). The CDR3 loop spans 13 amino acids. V lost 6 bases and J 7 bases, leaving 12 bases between the germline ends. CDR3 residues: CASRNGRSEKLFF. Written as DNA, the CDR3 is TGTGCCAGTAGGAATGGGCGGAGTGAAAAACTGTTTTTT.

This clonotype was picked up many times. The chain carries TRBV12-3 or TRBV12-4 and TRBJ1-1; no reliable D call. Trimming pared 6 bases from V and 1 base from J, leaving 9 bases between. The CDR3 totals 13 residues. CDR3 region: CASSLLRNTEAFF. The CDR3 region has the DNA TGTGCCAGCAGCTTACTGCGGAACACTGAAGCTTTCTTT.

This clonotype was counted many times. The genes are TRBV2 and TRBJ1-2, with D maybe TRBD1 (6 bases). Germline V gene data show CDR1 as SNHLY and CDR2 as FYNNEI. The germline V and J ends were trimmed by 3 bases and 5 bases, with 10 bases remaining between them. CDR3 length: 13 amino acids. DNA for the CDR3: TGTGCCAGCAGTGAGGGGGGGCGGTATGGCTACACCTTC. Translating it yields CASSEGGRYGYTF.

This clonotype was counted between two and nine times. The chain links TRBV20-1 to TRBJ2-7; unclear D gene. The V gene lost 6 bases and the J gene lost 5 bases, with 11 bases spanning the gap. This CDR3 region has 11 residues. Per the germline V gene, CDR1 is DFQATT and CDR2 is SNEGSKA (reference sequence). The CDR3 coding sequence is TGCAGTGCGACCCTTGGCGACGAGCAGTACTTC. Residues: CSATLGDEQYF.

The chain carries TRBV2 and TRBJ1-1; possibly TRBD1 for D (6 bases). The V gene's germline CDR1 is SNHLY and CDR2 FYNNEI. Trimming shortened V by 7 bases and J by 1 base, and 19 bases separated the two germline ends. The CDR3 runs 16 residues. The CDR3 coding sequence is TGTGCCAGCACTGGGGGTCCCGGACAGAAGAACACTGAAGCTTTCTTT. Its protein is CASTGGPGQKNTEAFF.

This clonotype was counted between two and nine times. The chain is built from TRBV10-3 and TRBJ2-2, with 10 bases lining up with TRBD2. CDR1 and CDR2 from the germline V gene are ENHRY and SYGVKD. The CDR3 consists of 18 residues. J lost 0 bases, V lost 0 bases, and 4 bases had no gene match. The CDR3 DNA follows: TGTGCCATCAGTGAGTCGAAAAGCGGGGGGGCGAACACCGGGGAGCTGTTTTTT. Amino acid sequence: CAISESKSGGANTGELFF.

V is TRBV20-1 and J is TRBJ2-5; D unclear. CDR1 and CDR2 from the germline V gene are DFQATT and SNEGSKA (reference sequence). V shed 5 bases and J shed 5 bases, with 15 bases lying between them. The CDR3 runs 13 residues. Here the CDR3 DNA reads TGCAGTGCTTTTCTCCCCCTGGAGGAGACCCAGTACTTC. This codes for CSAFLPLEETQYF.

This sequence joins TRBV29-1 and TRBJ1-1, with TRBD1 as a possible D gene (5 bases). Trimming took 0 bases from V and 5 from J, leaving 13 bases between them. From germline, CDR1 is SQVTM and CDR2 ANQGSEA. The CDR3 length is 14 residues. CDR3 sequence: CSVEDGRGETEAFF. Here the CDR3 DNA reads TGCAGCGTTGAAGATGGACGGGGGGAAACTGAAGCTTTCTTT.

The rearrangement joins TRBV27 to TRBJ2-3; maybe TRBD1 (5 bases). The CDR3 runs to 15 residues. The V and J ends lost 5 bases and 5 bases respectively, with 17 bases between them. CDR1 MNHEY and CDR2 SMNVEV come from the germline V gene (reference sequence). The CDR3 DNA sequence: TGTGCCAGCAGTACCACGACTCTCAGGGTAGATACGCAGTATTTT. Translation: CASSTTTLRVDTQYF.

This clonotype has a count of ten or more. The chain recombines TRBV15 with TRBJ2-7, with D unresolved. Germline V gene sequence: CDR1 LNHNV, CDR2 YYDKDF (reference sequence). This CDR3 is built from 12 residues. The V gene lost 1 base and the J gene lost 3 bases, with 4 bases spanning the gap. The CDR3 DNA is TGTGCCACCAGCAGAGCCGGCTACGAGCAGTACTTC. This translates into CATSRAGYEQYF. The entire variable domain, with the rest obtained from reference TRBV15 and TRBJ2-7, is as follows: DAMVIQNPRYQVTQFGKPVTLSCSQTLNHNVMYWYQQKSSQAPKLLFHYYDKDFNNEADTPDNFQSRRPNTSFCFLDIRSPGLGDTAMYLCATSRAGYEQYFGPGTRLTVT.

The chain combines TRBV20-1 with TRBJ1-3; 8 nucleotides agree with TRBD1. V lost 1 base, J lost 3 bases, and 11 bases stayed unmatched. The CDR3 consists of 17 residues. Germline V gene sequence: CDR1 DFQATT, CDR2 SNEGSKA (reference sequence). Here the CDR3 DNA reads TGCAGTGCTAGAGCCGGAGGAGCAGGGGGCTTTGGAAACACCATATATTTT. This codes for CSARAGGAGGFGNTIYF.